These T cell receptor beta chains were read from a single sample in a study of T cell responses to AZD1222 COVID-19 vaccine. Generated by immunoSEQ multiplex PCR, the TCRdb table keeps only in-frame clones and is missing some. The sample yields approximately 120,000 clones, approximately 86% seen once. The sample in question was peripheral blood, obtained 28 days after the second AZD1222 dose. Receptors were obtained from an adult who received the AZD1222 COVID-19 vaccine. Both conserved end residues are part of each CDR3.

v_gene,j_gene,CDR3aa
TRBV7-2,TRBJ1-1,CASSRWTGTEAFF
TRBV11-2,TRBJ2-1,CASSLVRVEQFF
TRBV4-1,TRBJ1-1,CASSQVDRINTEAFF
TRBV28,TRBJ2-3,CASSLGQGATDTQYF
TRBV11-2,TRBJ1-4,CASSLDAGGAHEKLFF
TRBV5-4,TRBJ1-3,CASSSKAQSAGGNTIYF
TRBV6-5,TRBJ2-2,CASRAPSGIIGELFF
TRBV4-1,TRBJ1-5,CASSQDPESPQHF
TRBV7-2,TRBJ1-2,CASSFGQGMSYGYTF
TRBV20-1,TRBJ2-7,CSASRDREPYEQYF
TRBV9,TRBJ2-7,CASTPSGASYEQYF
TRBV14,TRBJ2-7,CASSLTGGVRYEQYF
TRBV11-3,TRBJ1-2,CASSQEGGLGYGYTF
TRBV7-9,TRBJ1-1,CASSRPGGTEAFF
TRBV30,TRBJ1-2,CAWSRHGYTF
TRBV7-2,TRBJ1-2,CASSGGQGGYGYTF
TRBV27,TRBJ1-1,CASRPTYRGSGTEAFF
TRBV7-9,TRBJ1-3,CASSFLSGTGNTIYF
TRBV28,TRBJ2-1,CASRPAGGPENEQFF
TRBV20-1,TRBJ2-7,CSASGLAGNGAYEQYF
TRBV3-1/TRBV3-2,TRBJ1-3,CASSQGFSSGNTIYF
TRBV7-7,TRBJ2-1,CASSQGLAGVAEQFF
TRBV6-5,TRBJ2-7,CASSYGRGQNEQYF
TRBV5-1,TRBJ2-1,CASSLTRTGANNEQFF
TRBV11-2,TRBJ1-4,CASSFPGEKLFF
TRBV5-6,TRBJ1-2,CASSLGPAPRGYTF
TRBV7-9,TRBJ2-5,CASSLGSGWETQYF
TRBV18,TRBJ2-2,CASSPNGGANTGELFF
TRBV6-1,TRBJ2-1,CASSQAHEASSYNEQFF
TRBV14,TRBJ1-4,CASSRTGFFRTNEKLFF
TRBV2,TRBJ2-2,CASSAGTENTGELFF
TRBV10-3,TRBJ2-5,CAISGFGQLNQETQYF
TRBV18,TRBJ1-2,CASSPRDRGQDGYTF
TRBV7-3,TRBJ1-3,CASSWGLSGNTIYF
TRBV20-1,TRBJ1-2,CSARVPRGKTF
TRBV5-1,TRBJ2-1,CASSLTGSRGDEQFF
TRBV21-1,TRBJ2-2,CASSKGGTGVGLNTGELFF
TRBV7-9,TRBJ1-5,CASSQASGYQPQHF
TRBV30,TRBJ1-3,CACTRTGGLSGNTIYF
TRBV9,TRBJ1-2,CASSADYYGYTF
TRBV28,TRBJ1-5,CASRPITGVGQPQHF
TRBV27,TRBJ2-7,CASSLRGDSYEQYF
TRBV5-1,TRBJ1-3,CASSLGPQTSSGNTIYF
TRBV18,TRBJ1-1,CASSPPVGQGGNTEAFF
TRBV19,TRBJ2-3,CASSIQGRADTQYF
TRBV7-9,TRBJ1-1,CASSSRGGQVTEAFF
TRBV10-3,TRBJ1-5,CAISDRGTSNQPQHF
TRBV5-4,TRBJ2-1,CASSLVGGLQNEQFF
TRBV7-8,TRBJ1-4,CASSSLNRGPREKLFF
TRBV2,TRBJ1-5,CASSAFGGDQPQHF
TRBV9,TRBJ2-1,CASSVAASGMSYNEQFF
TRBV21-1,TRBJ2-7,CASSKAYPSGGGNEQYF
TRBV6-4,TRBJ1-2,CASRYQSNPGRKYYGYTF
TRBV7-9,TRBJ2-1,CATALGTSMYNEQFF
TRBV6-8,TRBJ1-4,CASSPSEAGPHRANEKLFF
TRBV27,TRBJ2-2,CASSRRLAGAFANTGELFF
TRBV6-5,TRBJ2-1,CASSYSSGIGYNEQFF
TRBV6-5,TRBJ2-7,CASVLNYEQYF
TRBV23-1,TRBJ2-3,CASSQSPGVSTDTQYF